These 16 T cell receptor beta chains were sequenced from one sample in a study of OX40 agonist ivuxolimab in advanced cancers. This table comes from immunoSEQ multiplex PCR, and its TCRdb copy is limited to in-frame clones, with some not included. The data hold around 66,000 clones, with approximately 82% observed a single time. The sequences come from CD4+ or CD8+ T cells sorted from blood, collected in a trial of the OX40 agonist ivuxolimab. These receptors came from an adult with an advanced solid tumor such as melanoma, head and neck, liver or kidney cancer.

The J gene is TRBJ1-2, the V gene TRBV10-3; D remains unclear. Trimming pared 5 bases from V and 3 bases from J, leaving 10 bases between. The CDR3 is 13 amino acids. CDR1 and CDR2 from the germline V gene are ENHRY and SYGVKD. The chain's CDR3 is CAISFGEYYGYTF. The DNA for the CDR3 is TGTGCCATCAGTTTTGGAGAGTACTATGGCTACACCTTC.

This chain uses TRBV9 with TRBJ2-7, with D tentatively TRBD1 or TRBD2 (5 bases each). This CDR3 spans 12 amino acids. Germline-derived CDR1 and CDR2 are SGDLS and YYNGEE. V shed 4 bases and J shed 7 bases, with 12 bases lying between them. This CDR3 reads CASSLGVGEQYF. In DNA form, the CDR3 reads TGTGCCAGCAGCCTGGGGGTTGGTGAGCAGTACTTC.

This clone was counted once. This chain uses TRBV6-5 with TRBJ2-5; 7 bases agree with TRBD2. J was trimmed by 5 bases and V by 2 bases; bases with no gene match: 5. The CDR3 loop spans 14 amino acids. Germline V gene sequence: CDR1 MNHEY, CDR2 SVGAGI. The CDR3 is CASSYDGGRETQYF. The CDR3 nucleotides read TGTGCCAGCAGTTACGACGGGGGGAGGGAGACCCAGTACTTC.

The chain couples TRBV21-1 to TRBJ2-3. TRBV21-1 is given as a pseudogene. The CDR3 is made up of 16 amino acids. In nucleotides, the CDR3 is TGTGCCAGCAGCAACCTACCGGGCCCTAACACAGATACGCAGTATTTT. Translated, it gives CASSNLPGPNTDTQYF.

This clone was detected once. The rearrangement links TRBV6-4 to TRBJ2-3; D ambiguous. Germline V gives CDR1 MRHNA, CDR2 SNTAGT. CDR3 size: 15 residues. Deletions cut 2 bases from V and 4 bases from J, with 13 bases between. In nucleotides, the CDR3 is TGTGCCAGCAGTGACGGTCCACTTCAGTCAGATACGCAGTATTTT. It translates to CASSDGPLQSDTQYF.

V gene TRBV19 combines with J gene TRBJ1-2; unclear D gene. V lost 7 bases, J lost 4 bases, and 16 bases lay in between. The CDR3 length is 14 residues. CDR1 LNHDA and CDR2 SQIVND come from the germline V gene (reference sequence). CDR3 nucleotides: TGTGCCAGTATACAATACGCCGGTAGCTATGGCTACACCTTC. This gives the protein CASIQYAGSYGYTF.

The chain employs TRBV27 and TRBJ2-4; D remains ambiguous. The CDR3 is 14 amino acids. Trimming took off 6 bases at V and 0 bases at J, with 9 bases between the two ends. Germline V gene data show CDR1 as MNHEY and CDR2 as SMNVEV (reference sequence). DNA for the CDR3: TGTGCCAGCAGGGAGCAGGTAGCCAAAAACATTCAGTACTTC. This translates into CASREQVAKNIQYF.

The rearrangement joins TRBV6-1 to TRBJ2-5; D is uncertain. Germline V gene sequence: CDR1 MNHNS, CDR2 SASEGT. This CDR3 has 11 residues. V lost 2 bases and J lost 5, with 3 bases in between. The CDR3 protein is CASSEFETQYF. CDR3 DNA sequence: TGTGCCAGCAGTGAATTTGAGACCCAGTACTTC.

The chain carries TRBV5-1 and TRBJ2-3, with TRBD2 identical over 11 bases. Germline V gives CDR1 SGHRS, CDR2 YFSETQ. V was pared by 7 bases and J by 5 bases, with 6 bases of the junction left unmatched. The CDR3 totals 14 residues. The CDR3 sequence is CASYSGGAGDTQYF. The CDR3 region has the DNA TGCGCCAGCTATAGCGGGGGGGCTGGAGATACGCAGTATTTT.

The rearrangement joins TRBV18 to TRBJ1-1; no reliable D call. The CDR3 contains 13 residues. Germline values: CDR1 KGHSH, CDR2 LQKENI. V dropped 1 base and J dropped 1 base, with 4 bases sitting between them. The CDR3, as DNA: TGTGCCAGCTCACCACTTGGGAACACTGAAGCTTTCTTT. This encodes CASSPLGNTEAFF.

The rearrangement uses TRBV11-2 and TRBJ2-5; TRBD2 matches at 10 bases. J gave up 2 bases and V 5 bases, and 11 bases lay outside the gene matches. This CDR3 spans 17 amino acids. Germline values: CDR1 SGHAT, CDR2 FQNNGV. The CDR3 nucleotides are TGTGCCAGCAGCCCCCGCGGCTCTAGCGGGGGACAAGAGACCCAGTACTTC. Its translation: CASSPRGSSGGQETQYF.

The DNA for the CDR3 is TGTGCCAGCAGCCCCTTAGGAGACCTGGATGGCTACACCTTC. Its protein is CASSPLGDLDGYTF. This chain joins TRBV28 and TRBJ1-2; D unresolved. The CDR3 runs 14 residues. Germline V CDR1 and CDR2: MDHEN, SYDVKM. Trimming took 6 bases from V and 6 from J, leaving 17 bases between them.

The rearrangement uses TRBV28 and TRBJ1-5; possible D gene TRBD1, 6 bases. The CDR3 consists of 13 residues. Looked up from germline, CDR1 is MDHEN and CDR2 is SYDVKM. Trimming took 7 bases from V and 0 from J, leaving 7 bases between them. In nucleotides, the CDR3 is TGTGCCAGCAACAGGGATAGCAATCAGCCCCAGCATTTT. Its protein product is CASNRDSNQPQHF.

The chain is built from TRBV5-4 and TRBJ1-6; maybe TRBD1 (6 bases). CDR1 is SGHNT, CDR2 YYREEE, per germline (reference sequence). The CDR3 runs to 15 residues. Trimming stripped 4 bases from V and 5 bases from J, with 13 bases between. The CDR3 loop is CASSRDAGDNSPLHF. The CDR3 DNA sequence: TGTGCCAGCAGCCGGGACGCAGGGGATAATTCACCCCTCCACTTT. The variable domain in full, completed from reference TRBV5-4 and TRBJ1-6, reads ETGVTQSPTHLIKTRGQQVTLRCSSQSGHNTVSWYQQALGQGPQFIFQYYREEENGRGNFPPRFSGLQFPNYSSELNVNALELDDSALYLCASSRDAGDNSPLHFGNGTRLTVT.

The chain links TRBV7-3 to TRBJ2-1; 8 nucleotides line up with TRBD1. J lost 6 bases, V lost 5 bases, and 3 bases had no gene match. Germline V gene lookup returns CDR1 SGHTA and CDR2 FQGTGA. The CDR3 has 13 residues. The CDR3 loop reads CASSADRANEQFF. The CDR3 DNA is TGTGCCAGCAGCGCGGACAGGGCCAATGAGCAGTTCTTC.

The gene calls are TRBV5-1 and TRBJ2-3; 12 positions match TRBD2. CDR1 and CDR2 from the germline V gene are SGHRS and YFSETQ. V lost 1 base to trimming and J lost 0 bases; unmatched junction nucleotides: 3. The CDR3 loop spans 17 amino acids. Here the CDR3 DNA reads TGCGCCAGCAGCTTGTTAGGACTAGCGGGGAGCACAGATACGCAGTATTTT. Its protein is CASSLLGLAGSTDTQYF.